This T cell receptor (beta chain) was recorded in a study of T cell responses to AZD1222 COVID-19 vaccine. This table comes from immunoSEQ multiplex PCR, and its TCRdb copy is limited to in-frame clones, with some not included. The sample gives about 63,000 clones, roughly 87% of which show up once; approximately 18% is in the top ten. This clone was counted a few times. The source material was peripheral blood, sampled on day 0 of AZD1222 vaccination. This clonotype was sampled from an adult in good health.

In DNA, the CDR3 is TGTGCCAGCAGCTTGGACAGGGACTTCCACGAGCAGTACTTC. Its protein is CASSLDRDFHEQYF. The chain has TRBV7-9 and TRBJ2-7; 8 positions match TRBD1. There are 14 residues in the CDR3. Trimming at V came to 3 bases and at J to 5 bases, leaving 6 bases not matched to a gene. Germline CDR1 is SEHNR and CDR2 is FQNEAQ (reference sequence).